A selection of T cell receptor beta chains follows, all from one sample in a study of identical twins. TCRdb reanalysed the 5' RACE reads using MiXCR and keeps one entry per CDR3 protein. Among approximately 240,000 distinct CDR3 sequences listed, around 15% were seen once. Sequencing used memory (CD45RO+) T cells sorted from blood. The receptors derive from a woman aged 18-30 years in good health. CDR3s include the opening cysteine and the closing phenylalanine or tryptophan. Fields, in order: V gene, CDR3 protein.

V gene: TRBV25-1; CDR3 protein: CASRKSGTSVYEQYF
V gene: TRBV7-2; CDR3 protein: CASSLSRAVGNEQFF
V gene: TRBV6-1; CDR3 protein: CASSIGGAGTGELFF
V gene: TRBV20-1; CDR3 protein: CSAMTSGRAGEQFF
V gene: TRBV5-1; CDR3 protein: CASSLGAAGNTIYF
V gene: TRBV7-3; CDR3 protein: CASSPTSRDTQYF
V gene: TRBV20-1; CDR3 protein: CSARVLAGAGNEQFF
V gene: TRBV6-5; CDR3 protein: CASSYSTGLHGGELFF
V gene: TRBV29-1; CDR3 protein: CSSRDRGTSYTF
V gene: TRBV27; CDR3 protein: CASSFPASGGYNEQFF
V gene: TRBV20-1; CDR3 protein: CSARVPRGQGNTEAFF
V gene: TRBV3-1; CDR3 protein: CASSHPYGYTF
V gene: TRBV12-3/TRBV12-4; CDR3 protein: CASRLGGPYGYTF
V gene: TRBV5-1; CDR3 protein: CASSLFSGGPIANTGELFF
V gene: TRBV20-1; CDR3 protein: CSAGRGHEQFF
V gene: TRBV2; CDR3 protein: CASNPIRRGNEQFF
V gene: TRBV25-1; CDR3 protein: CASTRGREFGGELFF
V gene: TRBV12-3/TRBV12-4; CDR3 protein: CASSLAGSNQPQHF
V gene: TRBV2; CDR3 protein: CASTPERGRSPLHF
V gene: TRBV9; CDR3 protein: CASGRAGYNEQFF
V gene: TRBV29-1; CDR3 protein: CSVTWDRGYEQFF
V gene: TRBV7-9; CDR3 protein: CASSLEGTRYEQYF
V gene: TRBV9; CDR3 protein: CASTTGLANTGELFF
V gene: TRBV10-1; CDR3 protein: CASSDGLAGQETQYF
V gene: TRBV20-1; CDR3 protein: CSAKQGFIYEQYF
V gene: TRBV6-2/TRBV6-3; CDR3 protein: CASSSPDKQFF
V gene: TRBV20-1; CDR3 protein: CSARDRGANGYTF
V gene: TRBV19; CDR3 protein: CASSTGVFGYTF
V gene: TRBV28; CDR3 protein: CASSHGSAYEQYF
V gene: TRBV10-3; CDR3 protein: CASTIGGRGGTGELFF
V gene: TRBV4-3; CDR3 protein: CASSQQGSYNSPLHF
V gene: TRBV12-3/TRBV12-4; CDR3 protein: CASSGQFSNYGYTF
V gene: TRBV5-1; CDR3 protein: CASSFEAMNTEAFF
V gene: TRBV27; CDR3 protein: CASSRGGAGNTEAFF
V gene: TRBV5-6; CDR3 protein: CASSLVGGRESYNEQFF
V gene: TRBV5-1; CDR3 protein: CASSYSPGTPTYEQYF
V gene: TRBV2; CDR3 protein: CASSEVSGIAGDEQFF
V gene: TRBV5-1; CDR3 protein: CASSLARQGSNMRETQYF
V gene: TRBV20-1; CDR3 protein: CSARVAQAPGKLFF
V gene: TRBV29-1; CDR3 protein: CSGWDLNTEAFF
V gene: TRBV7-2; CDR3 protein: CASSLWSGGGEKLFF
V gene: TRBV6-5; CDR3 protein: CASSWVASTDTQYF
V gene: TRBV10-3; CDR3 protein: CAITMGLAGGEQFF
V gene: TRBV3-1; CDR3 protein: CASSPITGIPLEAFF
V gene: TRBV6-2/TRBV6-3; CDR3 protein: CASSQPTGGGNQPQHF
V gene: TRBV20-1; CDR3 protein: CSALGWTEAFF